The clone carrying this T cell receptor beta chain was seen a few times. Its target is not known. V was trimmed by 5 bases and J by 1 base, leaving 13 bases between them. The CDR3 loop spans 15 amino acids. Germline loops: CDR1 MNHEY, CDR2 SMNVEV (reference sequence). A single record per CDR3 protein comes from TCRdb applying MiXCR to the reads. The sample has about 890,000 distinct CDR3 sequences, roughly 31% seen once. This specimen comes from a study of T cell repertoires in cytomegalovirus infection. The specimen comprised cultured CD8+ T cells from PBMCs, sampled from culture after CMV antigen stimulation. The sequence was obtained from a human donor in good health (CMV status not recorded). Some clones in this sample may be carry-over from other donors' samples. This chain joins TRBV27 and TRBJ2-3; a weak D match, TRBD2 (6 bases). The chain's CDR3 is CASSLPGLRTDTQYF. The DNA of the CDR3 is TGTGCCAGCAGTCTACCGGGACTCCGCACAGATACGCAGTATTTT.